One sample yielded the 16 T cell receptor beta chains listed below, sequenced in a study of CD8 T cells in ankylosing spondylitis (dated by TCRdb to the late 2010s). Study-wide conclusions, independent of this receptor: A TCR beta motif made up of roughly eight highly homologous amino acid variants appeared to be characteristic of blood from ankylosing spondylitis patients.

These receptors are not linked to any known antigen. Library preparation was by 5' RACE. Instrument on record: Illumina HiSeq 2500. Starting from the raw public reads, TCRdb applied fastp trimming at Q25, assembled clones with MiXCR and retained in-frame beta chains. When rows share a CDR3 protein, they turn into one entry using the most common DNA and genes. The sample table shows 390,000 or so distinct CDR3 sequences, and about 20% are seen once. The ten biggest clones cover approximately 16% of the sample. Source material: blood, either unsorted or a sorted T cell fraction (not recorded which). Receptor source: a male donor with ankylosing spondylitis.

This chain connects TRBV19 to TRBJ2-7; no clear D. The CDR3 runs to 13 residues. Germline lookup yields CDR1 LNHDA and CDR2 SQIVND (reference sequence). Trimming removed 2 bases at V and 7 bases at J, with 12 bases between. The CDR3 DNA is TGTGCCAGTAGTATACGGGCCGATGGAGAGCAGTACTTC. Its translation is CASSIRADGEQYF.

This chain uses TRBV15 with TRBJ2-2, with D possibly being TRBD1 (5 bases). The germline V gene has CDR1 LNHNV and CDR2 YYDKDF (reference sequence). V was trimmed by 1 base and J by 7 bases, leaving 7 bases between them. The CDR3 length is 13 residues. CDR3 residues: CATSRGQFGELFF. CDR3 nucleotides: TGTGCCACCAGCAGAGGACAGTTCGGGGAGCTGTTTTTT.

The rearrangement links TRBV27 to TRBJ2-7, with a possible D match to TRBD2 (5 bases). Germline V gene lookup returns CDR1 MNHEY and CDR2 SMNVEV (reference sequence). This CDR3 region has 17 residues. Trimming removed 3 bases at V and 7 bases at J, with 25 bases between. CDR3 nucleotides: TGTGCCAGCAGTTTTAACTCGAGAGGACCCCCAACGGGGGAGCAGTACTTC. Its protein is CASSFNSRGPPTGEQYF.

The chain uses TRBV5-1 and TRBJ2-1; no clear D. This CDR3 has 15 residues. The V gene lost 0 bases and the J gene lost 7 bases, with 14 bases spanning the gap. Germline V gives CDR1 SGHRS, CDR2 YFSETQ. CDR3 residues: CASSLDIREGNEQFF. The DNA for the CDR3 is TGCGCCAGCAGCTTGGATATTAGGGAAGGGAATGAGCAGTTCTTC.

This clonotype was seen a few times. DNA for the CDR3: TGCAGTGCTACAAAACGTCGACTAGTGGACAATGAGCAGTTCTTC. Translation gives CSATKRRLVDNEQFF. The chain uses TRBV20-1 and TRBJ2-1; maybe TRBD2 (6 bases). The CDR3 extends over 15 amino acids. The V and J ends lost 4 bases and 5 bases respectively, with 18 bases between them. CDR1 is DFQATT and CDR2 is SNEGSKA in the germline V gene (reference sequence).

This clonotype is a singleton in its sample. The germline gene is not matched at one end of the junction; a read error may be the cause. This chain connects TRBV15 to TRBJ1-5, with TRBD1 as a possible D gene (5 bases). CDR1 LNHNV and CDR2 YYDKDF come from the germline V gene (reference sequence). This CDR3 spans 14 amino acids. The CDR3 spells CATSRDKGPQPHHF. The CDR3, as DNA: TGTGCCACCAGCAGAGACAAGGGGCCTCAGCCCCATCATTTT.

This clonotype occurred a few times. The chain combines TRBV27 with TRBJ1-6; tentatively, D is TRBD1 (5 bases). The CDR3 has 15 residues. V lost 2 bases to trimming and J lost 9 bases, with 14 bases between them. Germline CDR1 is MNHEY and CDR2 is SMNVEV (reference sequence). Here the CDR3 DNA reads TGTGCCAGCAGTTTAAGGCGCCAGGGACGTTCACCCCTCCACTTT. This translates into CASSLRRQGRSPLHF.

The rearrangement joins TRBV14 to TRBJ2-2; no firm D call. The CDR3 length is 14 residues. The germline V gene has CDR1 SGHDN and CDR2 FVKESK. V was trimmed by 4 bases and J by 1 base, leaving 7 bases between them. CDR3 loop: CASSRERNTGELFF. In DNA, the CDR3 is TGTGCCAGCAGCCGAGAAAGGAACACCGGGGAGCTGTTTTTT.

This sequence joins TRBV18 and TRBJ2-3; TRBD2 matches at 9 bases. The CDR3 runs 16 residues. Germline CDR1 reads KGHSH; CDR2 reads LQKENI. With V trimmed by 3 bases and J by 0 bases, 4 bases remained unmatched. The CDR3 reads CASSPGTSRSTDTQYF. CDR3 sequence (DNA): TGTGCCAGCTCACCTGGGACTAGCAGAAGCACAGATACGCAGTATTTT.

There are many counts of this clonotype. CDR3 nucleotide sequence: TGTGCCACCAGCAGAGATCTAGGGTCAGATACGCAGTATTTT. Residues: CATSRDLGSDTQYF. The chain combines TRBV15 with TRBJ2-3; D remains ambiguous. Trimming left V 0 bases short and J 4 bases short, with 8 bases between. CDR1 LNHNV and CDR2 YYDKDF come from the germline V gene (reference sequence). CDR3 length: 14 residues.

This clonotype has more than one count but fewer than ten. The chain has TRBV5-5 and TRBJ1-5; D is unresolved. This CDR3 has 13 residues. V was clipped by 2 bases and J by 3 bases, with 6 bases between them. Germline CDR1 is SGHKS and CDR2 is YYEKEE (reference sequence). Here the CDR3 DNA reads TGTGCCAGCAGCTTTCGAGTCAATCAGCCCCAGCATTTT. Its protein product is CASSFRVNQPQHF.

There are a few counts of this clonotype. The V call is TRBV10-3, the J call TRBJ2-1; 11 bases fit TRBD1. Unmatched junction bases numbered 6, after V lost 10 bases and J lost 4 bases. This CDR3 region has 14 residues. Germline CDR1 and CDR2: ENHRY and SYGVKD. Here the CDR3 DNA reads TGTGCCACCAGAGGGACAGGGGGATACAATGAGCAGTTCTTC. It yields the protein CATRGTGGYNEQFF.

This clonotype has only a few counts. J is TRBJ2-1 and V is TRBV28; D remains ambiguous. The CDR3 loop spans 13 amino acids. V was trimmed by 7 bases and J by 6 bases, leaving 13 bases between them. Germline V gene sequence: CDR1 MDHEN, CDR2 SYDVKM. As DNA, the CDR3 is TGTGCCAGCAAGGTGAATCAGATCAATGAGCAGTTCTTC. Protein sequence: CASKVNQINEQFF. Full variable domain (missing parts from reference TRBV28 and TRBJ2-1): DVKVTQSSRYLVKRTGEKVFLECVQDMDHENMFWYRQDPGLGLRLIYFSYDVKMKEKGDIPEGYSVSREKKERFSLILESASTNQTSMYLCASKVNQINEQFFGPGTRLTVL.

This clonotype has a single count. The gene calls are TRBV7-9 and TRBJ2-7; 10 nucleotides line up with TRBD1. Germline trimming cut 4 bases from V and 4 bases from J; bases unmatched to any gene: 4. Looked up from germline, CDR1 is SEHNR and CDR2 is FQNEAQ (reference sequence). The CDR3 totals 14 residues. CDR3 loop: CASSSMGQGYEQYF. Here the CDR3 DNA reads TGTGCCAGCAGCTCCATGGGACAGGGGTACGAGCAGTACTTC.

The chain joins TRBV6-2 or TRBV6-3 to TRBJ2-1; 7 bases match TRBD1. The length of the CDR3 is 12 residues. Per the germline V gene, CDR1 is MNHEY and CDR2 is SVGEGT. J lost 8 bases, V lost 8 bases, and 6 bases had no gene match. The CDR3 DNA is TGTGCCAGCCGCAGGGGGTTGGATGAGCAGTTCTTC. Its translation: CASRRGLDEQFF.

The rearrangement uses TRBV27 and TRBJ2-1; D is tentatively TRBD1 or TRBD2 (5 bases each). There are 14 residues in the CDR3. Trimming took off 8 bases at V and 6 bases at J, with 17 bases between the two ends. CDR1 MNHEY and CDR2 SMNVEV come from the germline V gene (reference sequence). The DNA of the CDR3 is TGTGCCAGCGAGCCCGGACGGGGCCTCAATGAGCAGTTCTTC. It encodes CASEPGRGLNEQFF.